This is a list of T cell receptor beta chains from one sample in a study of shared clonotypes between healthy human individuals. Produced via immunoSEQ multiplex PCR; TCRdb's table is partial and in-frame only. The sample has about a million clones, 70% to 85% seen once. Sequenced sample: memory CD4+ T cells from PBMCs. The origin of the receptors is a man aged 18 to 29 in good health. Some clones in this sample may be carry-over from other donors' samples. Both conserved end residues are part of each CDR3. A D gene is named only where the DNA matches it firmly. Clone size is shown for a subset of rows, as once, few, many or a class of expanded clone.

TRBV7-3	NA	TRBJ2-3	TRBD2	CASSKSLAGGADTQYF	TGTGCCAGCAGCAAGTCACTAGCGGGAGGAGCAGATACGCAGTATTTT
TRBV10-1	NA	TRBJ2-1	TRBD1	CASSESMGDRDHNEQFF	TGCGCCAGCAGTGAGTCAATGGGGGACAGGGACCACAATGAGCAGTTCTTC
TRBV18	once	TRBJ1-1	TRBD1	CASSPPDRKNTEAFF	TGTGCCAGCTCACCTCCGGACAGGAAGAACACTGAAGCTTTCTTT
TRBV7-8	NA	TRBJ2-7	NA	CASSLSRDYEQYF	TGTGCCAGCAGCTTAAGCAGGGACTACGAGCAGTACTTC
TRBV10-3	many	TRBJ1-5	NA	CAIGGRDQPQHF	TGTGCCATCGGGGGCCGAGATCAGCCCCAGCATTTT
TRBV7-8	NA	TRBJ2-3	NA	CASSLGRWSTDTQYF	TGTGCCAGCAGCTTGGGGCGGTGGAGCACAGATACGCAGTATTTT
TRBV2	NA	TRBJ1-2	NA	CASSGRLGSYYTF	TGTGCCAGCAGTGGTCGGTTGGGGTCGTACTACACCTTC
TRBV19	NA	TRBJ1-2	TRBD1	CASSPGQGNGYTF	TGTGCCAGTAGTCCCGGACAGGGTAATGGCTACACCTTC
TRBV5-1	NA	TRBJ2-2	NA	CASRGGGTGELFF	TGCGCCAGCAGAGGAGGGGGGACCGGGGAGCTGTTTTTT
TRBV6-5	NA	TRBJ2-5	NA	CASSYRVAGYQETQYF	TGTGCCAGCAGTTACCGGGTAGCAGGATACCAAGAGACCCAGTACTTC
TRBV5-1	NA	TRBJ2-7	TRBD1	CASSLPTGYSYEQYF	TGCGCCAGCAGCCTACCGACAGGGTACTCCTACGAGCAGTACTTC
TRBV30	NA	TRBJ1-3	NA	CAWGAGLSGNTIYF	TGTGCCTGGGGCGCAGGGCTCTCTGGAAACACCATATATTTT
TRBV30	NA	TRBJ2-7	TRBD1	CACGQGQHYEQYF	TGTGCCTGTGGACAGGGACAACACTACGAGCAGTACTTC
TRBV28	NA	TRBJ2-7	NA	CASIKSLSGYEQYF	TGTGCCAGCATCAAATCCCTTAGCGGTTACGAGCAGTACTTC
TRBV4-1	NA	TRBJ2-3	NA	CASSQGLTDTDTQYF	TGCGCCAGCAGCCAAGGTTTAACCGACACAGATACGCAGTATTTT
TRBV18	NA	TRBJ1-1	TRBD1	CASSEDRVTEAFF	TGTGCCAGCTCAGAAGACAGGGTCACTGAAGCTTTCTTT
TRBV6-5	NA	TRBJ2-7	NA	CASSYSIGWSDEQYF	TGTGCCAGCAGTTACTCGATAGGTTGGTCGGACGAGCAGTACTTC
TRBV6-5	NA	TRBJ1-2	NA	CASSYQGNYGYTF	TGTGCCAGCAGTTACCAGGGGAACTATGGCTACACCTTC
TRBV7-2	NA	TRBJ1-5	NA	CASSAGDPSNQPQHF	TGTGCCAGCAGCGCGGGCGATCCCTCCAATCAGCCCCAGCATTTT
TRBV7-2	NA	TRBJ2-3	NA	CASRKRDTQYF	TGTGCCAGCAGAAAACGGGATACGCAGTATTTT
TRBV7-9	NA	TRBJ1-5	NA	CASSLKNQPQHF	TGTGCCAGCAGCTTAAAAAATCAGCCCCAGCATTTT
TRBV9	NA	TRBJ2-7	TRBD2	CASSVGGSGGSYEQYF	TGTGCCAGCAGCGTAGGTGGAAGCGGGGGATCCTACGAGCAGTACTTC
TRBV21-1	NA	TRBJ2-5	NA	CASSTRSRGKETQYF	TGTGCCAGCTCTACCCGAAGTCGGGGGAAAGAGACCCAGTACTTC
TRBV2	many	TRBJ1-1	NA	CASSVHTEAFF	TGTGCCAGCAGTGTCCACACTGAAGCTTTCTTT
TRBV30	NA	TRBJ1-2	TRBD1	CAWGDRTNYGYTF	TGTGCCTGGGGGGACAGGACCAACTATGGCTACACCTTC
TRBV11-1	NA	TRBJ2-7	TRBD1	CASSLGTVYEQYF	TGTGCCAGCAGCTTGGGGACAGTCTACGAGCAGTACTTC
TRBV5-1	NA	TRBJ1-4	NA	CASSFNTHQGEKLFF	TGCGCCAGCAGCTTCAACACCCACCAGGGGGAAAAACTGTTTTTT
TRBV28	NA	TRBJ1-5	TRBD1	CASTLTGGFRQPQHF	TGTGCCAGCACCCTCACAGGGGGCTTCCGACAGCCCCAGCATTTT
TRBV7-2	NA	TRBJ2-5	NA	CASSLAVAAAGTQYF	TGTGCCAGCAGCTTAGCCGTTGCAGCGGCCGGGACCCAGTACTTC
TRBV4-2	few	TRBJ1-1	NA	CASSQDGPTEAFF	TGTGCCAGCAGCCAAGACGGCCCCACTGAAGCTTTCTTT
TRBV19	NA	TRBJ2-7	NA	CASSLPGRGYEQYF	TGTGCCAGTAGTTTACCGGGACGGGGCTACGAGCAGTACTTC
TRBV2	few	TRBJ1-5	NA	CASREQGARQPQHF	TGTGCCAGCAGAGAACAGGGTGCGCGTCAGCCCCAGCATTTT
TRBV29-1	once	TRBJ2-1	NA	CSVVRGRDEQFF	TGCAGCGTTGTCCGGGGTCGGGATGAGCAGTTCTTC
TRBV27	NA	TRBJ2-2	TRBD2	CASRSSGSPGELFF	TGTGCCAGTCGATCTAGCGGGAGCCCCGGGGAGCTGTTTTTT
TRBV5-1	NA	TRBJ2-5	TRBD2	CASSLLAGGQETQYF	TGCGCCAGCAGCTTGTTAGCGGGAGGGCAAGAGACCCAGTACTTC
TRBV4-1	NA	TRBJ2-7	TRBD1	CASSRPGTAFVEQYF	TGCGCCAGCAGCCGTCCCGGGACAGCGTTTGTTGAGCAGTACTTC
TRBV28	NA	TRBJ1-2	NA	CASSSNYGYTF	TGTGCCAGCAGTTCGAACTATGGCTACACCTTC
TRBV28	NA	TRBJ1-1	NA	CASKTTVNTEAFF	TGTGCCAGTAAGACGACAGTGAACACTGAAGCTTTCTTT
TRBV19	NA	TRBJ2-3	TRBD1	CASTSTGGITDTQYF	TGTGCCAGTACTTCGACAGGGGGGATTACAGATACGCAGTATTTT
TRBV5-1	NA	TRBJ1-1	TRBD1	CASSPFGTGGRGNTEAFF	TGCGCCAGCAGCCCCTTTGGGACAGGGGGACGGGGGAACACTGAAGCTTTCTTT
TRBV28	NA	TRBJ2-2	NA	CASTTSGGGELFF	TGTGCCAGCACCACCAGCGGAGGCGGGGAGCTGTTTTTT
TRBV5-1	NA	TRBJ2-7	TRBD2	CASSLASVREFPYEQYF	TGCGCCAGCAGCTTGGCCTCGGTGCGGGAGTTTCCCTACGAGCAGTACTTC